The T cell receptor (beta chain) described here comes from a study of beta chain features in type 1 diabetes. Study-wide background: The study found patients and healthy donors alike in age, gender and cell yields.

General study findings and limits: Type 1 diabetes patients had VDJ junctions that carried fewer insertions and more deletions.

Sorting of CD4+ naive, central memory, regulatory and stem cell-like memory cells was performed via CD45RO/CCR7/CD25/CD127/CD95/CD27. Concerning this clone itself: Its antigen is unidentified.

As every portion of the isolated RNA was reverse transcribed, the sequencing read expressed TCRB transcripts. The average read count of naive, central memory and regulatory T cell samples was approximately 3.5 million. Using immunoSEQ multiplex PCR, the repertoire was profiled, and TCRdb retains in-frame clones only, with some absent. This table has roughly 230,000 clones, 7.5% to 10% appearing once. The J segment lost 2 bases and the V segment lost 0 bases, leaving 8 bases of the junction unmatched. CDR3 length: 16 residues. Germline V gene sequence: CDR1 SGHNT, CDR2 YYREEE (reference sequence). This clonotype was obtained from a woman aged 18 to 35 in good health. This chain links TRBV5-4 with TRBJ2-7, with 7 bases aligning to TRBD2. The sample was naive CD4+ T cells from blood. DNA of the CDR3: TGTGCCAGCAGCTTGGGAGGGTCTAGCGGAACCTACGAGCAGTACTTC. Translating gives CASSLGGSSGTYEQYF.